This is a list of T cell receptor beta chains from one sample in a study of breast tumors, draining lymph nodes, adjacent tissues. TCRdb used MiXCR to reprocess the multiplex PCR reads, holding one entry per CDR3 protein. This sample yields about 120,000 distinct CDR3 sequences, of which about 20% are seen a single time; roughly 3.6% belongs to the top ten. Sample: axillary lymph node tissue. These receptors all come from a female donor with breast cancer. Some clones in this sample may be carry-over from other donors' samples. Both conserved end residues are trimmed from each CDR3. Fields, in order: V gene, J gene, CDR3 protein.

V: TRBV5-6; J: TRBJ2-5; CDR3: ASSLALAGAETQY
V: TRBV20-1; J: TRBJ1-1; CDR3: SAAGTPNTEAF
V: TRBV3-1; J: TRBJ1-5; CDR3: ASSQGRQPQH
V: TRBV12-3/TRBV12-4; J: TRBJ2-7; CDR3: ASSSPGTSAFDEQY
V: TRBV2; J: TRBJ1-1; CDR3: ASSERQTNTEAF
V: TRBV3-1; J: TRBJ2-3; CDR3: ASSQDLVRLDTQY
V: TRBV27; J: TRBJ2-1; CDR3: ASRLTPTIYNEQF
V: TRBV10-1; J: TRBJ2-6; CDR3: AKHPDFYGANVLT
V: TRBV6-2/TRBV6-3; J: TRBJ2-7; CDR3: ASSYSRRSSYEQY
V: TRBV11-2; J: TRBJ2-5; CDR3: ASSLDTGTQETQY
V: TRBV20-1; J: TRBJ2-1; CDR3: SASSLAGGPGNEQF
V: TRBV20-1; J: TRBJ1-6; CDR3: SATKRGQGNLSSLH
V: TRBV4-1; J: TRBJ1-5; CDR3: ASSQDRGRAQPQH
V: TRBV3-1; J: TRBJ2-5; CDR3: ASSLIAGQETQY
V: TRBV9; J: TRBJ2-5; CDR3: ASSPDRAGGLETQY
V: TRBV25-1; J: TRBJ2-1; CDR3: ASSGLTNGQSNEQF
V: TRBV15; J: TRBJ2-3; CDR3: ATSRGEDTQY
V: TRBV6-2/TRBV6-3; J: TRBJ2-5; CDR3: ASSGGWETQY
V: TRBV12-3/TRBV12-4; J: TRBJ2-7; CDR3: ASSSTGGAGYEQY
V: TRBV10-1; J: TRBJ2-1; CDR3: ASILSGGYRASSYNEQF
V: TRBV2; J: TRBJ2-7; CDR3: ASSGDRGWEQY
V: TRBV3-1; J: TRBJ1-2; CDR3: ASSPPLTGDLSYT
V: TRBV30; J: TRBJ2-7; CDR3: AWSVLWAEQY
V: TRBV7-8; J: TRBJ2-5; CDR3: ASRTGRETQY
V: TRBV5-4; J: TRBJ2-2; CDR3: ASSVGLAGGRGELF
V: TRBV11-2; J: TRBJ2-3; CDR3: ASSLDLRAGTDTQY
V: TRBV5-5; J: TRBJ2-1; CDR3: ASSLDPPRSDEQF
V: TRBV28; J: TRBJ1-5; CDR3: ASRINRASSNQPQH
V: TRBV27; J: TRBJ1-5; CDR3: ASRGGTALDQPQH
V: TRBV20-1; J: TRBJ1-1; CDR3: SAKNTEAF